The clone carrying this T cell receptor (beta chain) was seen a few times. No antigen is known for it. This record comes from a study of cytomegalovirus exposure and HLA in healthy donors. Broader study findings: Researchers catalogued around 150 TCR beta chains as cytomegalovirus-associated. Analysis was carried out at a later point, and it linked a missense DCLRE1C variant to TCR beta V- and J-gene trimming.

A multiplex PCR was run with 60 Vbeta primers and 13 Jbeta primers. Sequencing used immunoSEQ multiplex PCR; TCRdb keeps in-frame clones, though not all of them. The data contain about 87,000 clones, 65% to 75% of them seen just once; the ten biggest clones take up about 22%. Input material: PBMCs. The clonotype comes from a man under 40 in good health and CMV-seropositive.

CDR3 loop: CASSAYLGQRNTEAFF. For the CDR3, the DNA is TGTGCCAGCAGTGCATACCTGGGGCAGAGGAACACTGAAGCTTTCTTT. The gene calls are TRBV6-1 and TRBJ1-1, with a tentative D call TRBD1 (5 bases). This CDR3 is built from 16 residues. In germline, CDR1 is MNHNS, CDR2 SASEGT. The V gene lost 4 bases and the J gene lost 1 base, with 16 bases spanning the gap.